This T cell receptor (beta chain) was retrieved from a study of CD8+ T cells in alopecia areata. This clone was observed a handful of times. The V end was cut by 6 bases, the J end by 7 bases, with 16 bases between. CDR3 length: 13 amino acids. CDR1 is SEHNR and CDR2 is FQNEAQ in the germline V gene (reference sequence). cDNA prepared by RNA extraction and subsequent reverse transcription served as the template for sequencing. Libraries were prepared by immunoSEQ multiplex PCR; TCRdb keeps only in-frame clonotypes and omits some of them. The table has more than 150,000 clones, 50% to 70% seen once. This clonotype was obtained from a human donor with alopecia areata. This sequence joins TRBV7-9 and TRBJ2-7; TRBD2 might be the D (6 bases). The material sequenced was CD4+ T cells sorted from blood, taken at week 0. This CDR3 is CASRPSGVEEQYF. CDR3 nucleotides: TGTGCCAGCAGGCCCTCGGGGGTCGAAGAGCAGTACTTC.